The T cell receptor beta chain under discussion was sequenced for a study of tissue T cells after allogeneic stem cell transplantation. Survey-depth TCRbeta CDR3 sequencing reported V/J genes and productive frequencies. Some clones are missing from TCRdb's copy, which holds only in-frame ones; the method was immunoSEQ multiplex PCR. The table shows 10,000 or so clones, with approximately 64% occurring only once. The V and J ends lost 7 bases and 4 bases, in that order; junction bases with no gene match: 25. Per the germline V gene, CDR1 is SNHLY and CDR2 is FYNNEI. CDR3 length: 20 amino acids. Study conclusions and caveats: The study did not identify alloreactive or antigen-specific tissue TCRs, and some clones might be persisting host cells. Limitations included a small, clinically heterogeneous cohort and limited sampling depth. Across patients, clones rarely overlapped, yet motif clusters were shared tissue-specifically.

Regarding this clone: Its antigen remains unidentified.

This clonotype was obtained from a woman aged 18-50 years with breast cancer. The sample in question was tissue from the ileum, obtained at autopsy. The chain combines TRBV2 with TRBJ2-3, with 8 bases fitting TRBD2. The CDR3 loop reads CASTPLPPSGSLVDSDTQYF. DNA of the CDR3: TGTGCCAGCACGCCCCTCCCCCCCAGCGGGAGTCTTGTGGATTCAGATACGCAGTATTTT.